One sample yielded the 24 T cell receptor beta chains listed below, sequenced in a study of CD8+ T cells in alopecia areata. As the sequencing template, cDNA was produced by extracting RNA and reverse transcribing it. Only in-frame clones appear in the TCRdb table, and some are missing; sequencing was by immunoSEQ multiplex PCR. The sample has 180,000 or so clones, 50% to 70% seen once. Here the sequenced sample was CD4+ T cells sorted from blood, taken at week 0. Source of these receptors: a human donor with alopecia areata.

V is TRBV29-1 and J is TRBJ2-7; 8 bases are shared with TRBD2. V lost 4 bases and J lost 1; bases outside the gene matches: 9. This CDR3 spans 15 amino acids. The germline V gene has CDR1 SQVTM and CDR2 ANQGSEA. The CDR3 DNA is TGCAGCGTTGGAGCCGGGGGGGCCTTGTCCTACGAGCAGTACTTC. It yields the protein CSVGAGGALSYEQYF.

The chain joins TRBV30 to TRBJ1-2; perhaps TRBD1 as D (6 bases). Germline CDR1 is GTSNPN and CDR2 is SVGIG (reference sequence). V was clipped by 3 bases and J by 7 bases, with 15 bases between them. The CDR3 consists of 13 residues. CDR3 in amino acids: CAWRFRTDSGYTF. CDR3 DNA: TGTGCCTGGAGATTCCGGACAGACTCTGGCTACACCTTC.

The CDR3 protein is CASSLLAGSGNTIYF. The CDR3 DNA sequence: TGTGCCAGCAGCTTACTCGCAGGGTCTGGAAACACCATATATTTT. This chain joins TRBV7-2 and TRBJ1-3; TRBD1 is a possible D gene (5 bases). The CDR3 is made up of 15 amino acids. V was pared by 2 bases and J by 1 base, with 9 bases between. The germline CDR1 and CDR2 sequences are SGHTA and FQGNSA.

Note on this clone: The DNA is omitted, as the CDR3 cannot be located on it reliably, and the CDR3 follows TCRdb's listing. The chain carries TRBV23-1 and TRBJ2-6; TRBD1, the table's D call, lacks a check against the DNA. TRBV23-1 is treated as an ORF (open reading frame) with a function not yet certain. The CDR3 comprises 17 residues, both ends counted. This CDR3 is CASILDRDFSGANVLTF.

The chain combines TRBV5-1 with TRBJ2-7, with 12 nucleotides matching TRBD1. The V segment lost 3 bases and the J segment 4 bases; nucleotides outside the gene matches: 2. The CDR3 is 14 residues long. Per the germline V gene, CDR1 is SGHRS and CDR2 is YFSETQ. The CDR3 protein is CASSSGQGAYEQYF. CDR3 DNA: TGCGCCAGCAGCTCGGGACAGGGGGCATACGAGCAGTACTTC.

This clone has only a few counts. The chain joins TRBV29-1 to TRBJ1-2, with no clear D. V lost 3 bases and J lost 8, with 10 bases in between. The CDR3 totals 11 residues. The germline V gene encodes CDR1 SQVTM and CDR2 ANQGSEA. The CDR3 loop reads CSVEPGKGYTF. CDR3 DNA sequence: TGCAGCGTTGAGCCCGGGAAGGGCTACACCTTC.

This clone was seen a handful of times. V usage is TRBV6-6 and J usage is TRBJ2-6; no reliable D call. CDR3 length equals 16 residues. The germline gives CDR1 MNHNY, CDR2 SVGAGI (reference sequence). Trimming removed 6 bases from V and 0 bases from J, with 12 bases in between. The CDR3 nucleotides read TGTGCCAGCAGCACCCCTACAGCCTCTGGGGCCAACGTCCTGACTTTC. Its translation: CASSTPTASGANVLTF.

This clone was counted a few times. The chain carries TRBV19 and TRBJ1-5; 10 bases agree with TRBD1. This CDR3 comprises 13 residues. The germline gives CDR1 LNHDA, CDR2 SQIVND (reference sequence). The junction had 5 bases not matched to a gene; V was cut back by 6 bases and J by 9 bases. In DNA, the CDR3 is TGTGCCAGTAGCCCGGGACAGGGGCCGCCCCAGCATTTT. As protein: CASSPGQGPPQHF.

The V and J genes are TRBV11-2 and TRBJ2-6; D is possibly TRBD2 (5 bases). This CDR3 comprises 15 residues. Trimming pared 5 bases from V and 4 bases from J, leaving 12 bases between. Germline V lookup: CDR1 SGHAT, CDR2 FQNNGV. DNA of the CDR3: TGTGCCAGCAGCGCGCGGGTAGCGGGGGCCAACGTCCTGACTTTC. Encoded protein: CASSARVAGANVLTF.

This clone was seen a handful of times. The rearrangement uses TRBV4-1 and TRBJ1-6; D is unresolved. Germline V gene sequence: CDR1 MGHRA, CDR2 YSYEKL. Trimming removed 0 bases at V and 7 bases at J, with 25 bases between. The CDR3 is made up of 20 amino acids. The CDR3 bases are TGCGCCAGCAGCCAAGATGGGGAGGGTCCTATGTCGGTAATGAATTCACCCCTCCACTTT. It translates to CASSQDGEGPMSVMNSPLHF.

DNA for the CDR3: TGTGCCAGCAGTGTGACCTCATACAATGAGCAGTTCTTC. Encoded protein: CASSVTSYNEQFF. This chain connects TRBV2 to TRBJ2-1; D gene unclear. The CDR3 loop spans 13 amino acids. Trimming shortened V by 4 bases and J by 4 bases, and 8 bases separated the two germline ends. The germline gives CDR1 SNHLY, CDR2 FYNNEI.

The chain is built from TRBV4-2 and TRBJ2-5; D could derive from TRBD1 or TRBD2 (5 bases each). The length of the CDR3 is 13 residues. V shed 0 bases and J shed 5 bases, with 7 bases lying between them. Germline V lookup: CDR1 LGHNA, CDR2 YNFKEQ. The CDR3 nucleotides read TGTGCCAGCAGCCAAGAGGGGGTGGAGACCCAGTACTTC. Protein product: CASSQEGVETQYF.

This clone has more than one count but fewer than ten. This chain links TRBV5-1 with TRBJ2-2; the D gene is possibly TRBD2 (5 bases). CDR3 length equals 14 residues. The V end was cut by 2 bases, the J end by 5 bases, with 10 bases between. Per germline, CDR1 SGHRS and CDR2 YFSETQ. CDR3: CASSLSGQTGELFF. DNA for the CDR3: TGCGCCAGCAGCTTAAGCGGTCAGACCGGGGAGCTGTTTTTT.

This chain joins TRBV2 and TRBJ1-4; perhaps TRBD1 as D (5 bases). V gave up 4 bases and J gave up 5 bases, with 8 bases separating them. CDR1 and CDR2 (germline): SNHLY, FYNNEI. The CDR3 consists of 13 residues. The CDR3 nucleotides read TGTGCCAGCAGTGGGCCAGGGAATGAAAAACTGTTTTTT. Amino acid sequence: CASSGPGNEKLFF.

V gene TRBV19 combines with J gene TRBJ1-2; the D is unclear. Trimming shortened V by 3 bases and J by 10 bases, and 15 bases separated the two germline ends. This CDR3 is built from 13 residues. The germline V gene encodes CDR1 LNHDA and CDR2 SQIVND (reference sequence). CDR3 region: CASSMRSVFTYTF. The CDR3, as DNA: TGTGCCAGTAGTATGCGTTCTGTTTTCACCTACACCTTC.

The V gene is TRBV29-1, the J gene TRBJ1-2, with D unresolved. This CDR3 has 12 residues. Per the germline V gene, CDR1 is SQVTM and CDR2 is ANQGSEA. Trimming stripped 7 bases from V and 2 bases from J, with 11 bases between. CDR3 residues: CSAYSPNYGYTF. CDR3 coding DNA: TGCAGCGCCTACAGCCCGAACTATGGCTACACCTTC.

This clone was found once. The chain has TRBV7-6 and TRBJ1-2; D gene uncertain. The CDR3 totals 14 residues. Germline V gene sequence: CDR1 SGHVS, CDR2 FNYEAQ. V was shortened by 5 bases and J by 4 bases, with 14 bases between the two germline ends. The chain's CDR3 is CASSPTDGSYGYTF. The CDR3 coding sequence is TGTGCCAGCAGCCCGACGGACGGTAGCTATGGCTACACCTTC.

The DNA for the CDR3 is TGTGCCAGCAGCGTAGTCCTGAACACTGAAGCTTTCTTT. Protein sequence: CASSVVLNTEAFF. The chain couples TRBV9 to TRBJ1-1; D not resolved. V lost 0 bases and J lost 0, with 3 bases in between. CDR1 is SGDLS, CDR2 YYNGEE, per germline. This CDR3 is 13 amino acids long.

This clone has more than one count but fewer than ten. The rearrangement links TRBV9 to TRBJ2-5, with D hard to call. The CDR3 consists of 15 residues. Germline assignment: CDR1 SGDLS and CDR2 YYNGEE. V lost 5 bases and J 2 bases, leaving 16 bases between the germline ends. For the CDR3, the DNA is TGTGCCAGCAGTACCCCCCAGGCAGGTCAAGAGACCCAGTACTTC. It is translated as CASSTPQAGQETQYF.

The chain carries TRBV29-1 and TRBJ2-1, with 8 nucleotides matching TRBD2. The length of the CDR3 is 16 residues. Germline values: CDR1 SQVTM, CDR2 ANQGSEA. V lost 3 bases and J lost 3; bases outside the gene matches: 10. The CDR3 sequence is CSVEMPLAGRYNEQFF. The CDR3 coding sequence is TGCAGCGTTGAGATGCCTTTAGCGGGGCGCTACAATGAGCAGTTCTTC.

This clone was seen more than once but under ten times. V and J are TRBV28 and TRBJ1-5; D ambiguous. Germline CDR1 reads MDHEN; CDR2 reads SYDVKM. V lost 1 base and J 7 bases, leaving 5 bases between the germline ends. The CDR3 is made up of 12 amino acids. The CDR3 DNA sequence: TGTGCCAGCAGTTTATTGCGGCAGCCCCAGCATTTT. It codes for CASSLLRQPQHF. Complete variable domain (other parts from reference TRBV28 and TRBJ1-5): DVKVTQSSRYLVKRTGEKVFLECVQDMDHENMFWYRQDPGLGLRLIYFSYDVKMKEKGDIPEGYSVSREKKERFSLILESASTNQTSMYLCASSLLRQPQHFGDGTRLSIL.

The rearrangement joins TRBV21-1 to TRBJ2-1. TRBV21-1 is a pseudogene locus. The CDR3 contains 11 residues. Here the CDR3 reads CASSNADEQFF. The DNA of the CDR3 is TGTGCCAGCAGCAACGCCGATGAGCAGTTCTTC.

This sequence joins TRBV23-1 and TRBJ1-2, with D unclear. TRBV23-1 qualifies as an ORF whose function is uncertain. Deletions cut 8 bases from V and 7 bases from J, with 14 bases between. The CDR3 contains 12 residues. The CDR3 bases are TGCGCCAGCCGCTATTACGGGGTTGGCTACACCTTC. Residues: CASRYYGVGYTF.

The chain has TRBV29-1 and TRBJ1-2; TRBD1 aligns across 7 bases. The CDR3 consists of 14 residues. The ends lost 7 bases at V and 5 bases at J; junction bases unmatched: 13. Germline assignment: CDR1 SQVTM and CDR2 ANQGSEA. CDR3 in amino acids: CSAAGTAGLYGYTF. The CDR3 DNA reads TGCAGCGCGGCTGGGACAGCCGGGCTATATGGCTACACCTTC.